These T cell receptor beta chains were read from a single sample in a study of regulatory and conventional T cells in RAG deficiency. The table came from immunoSEQ multiplex PCR; TCRdb's copy has only in-frame clones and leaves some out. The sample lists about 46,000 clones; approximately 90% were seen once. These sequences were also reported in another study, on regulatory T cells.

The source material was CD4+ effector T cells sorted from blood. Source of these receptors: a human donor in good health. Both conserved end residues are part of each CDR3. D genes are given only for firm matches. Size values are once, few and many counts, or a class for expanded clones, and some rows have none.

j_gene: TRBJ1-5; d_gene: .; abundance: .; v_gene: TRBV2; CDR3aa: CASSPRESNQPQHF; CDR3nt: TGTGCCAGCAGTCCCAGGGAGAGCAATCAGCCCCAGCATTTT
j_gene: TRBJ1-1; d_gene: .; abundance: .; v_gene: TRBV7-9; CDR3aa: CASSLGQGSAFF; CDR3nt: TGTGCCAGCAGCTTAGGTCAGGGATCAGCTTTCTTT
j_gene: TRBJ2-1; d_gene: TRBD2; abundance: .; v_gene: TRBV5-1; CDR3aa: CASSLALLAGDEQFF; CDR3nt: TGCGCCAGCAGCTTGGCCTTGCTAGCGGGAGATGAGCAGTTCTTC
j_gene: TRBJ1-4; d_gene: TRBD1; abundance: .; v_gene: TRBV2; CDR3aa: CATAWDRRGKLFF; CDR3nt: TGTGCCACCGCTTGGGACAGAAGGGGGAAACTGTTTTTT
j_gene: TRBJ2-5; d_gene: .; abundance: .; v_gene: TRBV14; CDR3aa: CASSQVGTGETQYF; CDR3nt: TGTGCCAGCAGCCAAGTCGGAACCGGAGAGACCCAGTACTTC
j_gene: TRBJ2-4; d_gene: .; abundance: .; v_gene: TRBV6-1; CDR3aa: CASRFRAGNIQYF; CDR3nt: TGTGCCAGCAGGTTCCGGGCTGGGAACATTCAGTACTTC
j_gene: TRBJ2-7; d_gene: TRBD1; abundance: .; v_gene: TRBV5-1; CDR3aa: CASSSRDRPSYEQYF; CDR3nt: TGCGCCAGCAGCTCCCGGGACAGGCCTTCCTACGAGCAGTACTTC
j_gene: TRBJ2-7; d_gene: .; abundance: .; v_gene: TRBV28; CDR3aa: CASSLINLDHEQYF; CDR3nt: TGTGCCAGCAGTTTGATAAACCTAGACCACGAGCAGTACTTC
j_gene: TRBJ1-1; d_gene: .; abundance: few; v_gene: TRBV6-5; CDR3aa: CASSYSSGIEAFF; CDR3nt: TGTGCCAGCAGTTACTCGTCGGGAATTGAAGCTTTCTTT
j_gene: TRBJ1-1; d_gene: .; abundance: .; v_gene: TRBV18; CDR3aa: CASSLTTAVNTEAFF; CDR3nt: TGTGCCAGCTCACTGACGACAGCTGTGAACACTGAAGCTTTCTTT
j_gene: TRBJ1-1; d_gene: .; abundance: once; v_gene: TRBV29-1; CDR3aa: CSVGGFSGSQQAFF; CDR3nt: TGCAGCGTTGGGGGATTCAGCGGATCTCAGCAAGCTTTCTTT
j_gene: TRBJ2-7; d_gene: .; abundance: .; v_gene: TRBV4-1; CDR3aa: CASSQERLQGSYEQYF; CDR3nt: TGCGCCAGCAGCCAAGAGAGGTTACAAGGCTCCTACGAGCAGTACTTC
j_gene: TRBJ2-3; d_gene: .; abundance: few; v_gene: TRBV19; CDR3aa: CATRTAGRMPDTQYF; CDR3nt: TGTGCCACCAGGACAGCAGGGAGGATGCCAGATACGCAGTATTTT
j_gene: TRBJ2-2; d_gene: .; abundance: .; v_gene: TRBV7-6; CDR3aa: CASSLSGGRGTGELFF; CDR3nt: TGCGCCAGCAGCTTATCCGGTGGCAGGGGCACCGGGGAGCTGTTTTTT
j_gene: TRBJ2-3; d_gene: .; abundance: .; v_gene: TRBV9; CDR3aa: CASSPRAGLTDTQYF; CDR3nt: TGTGCCAGCAGCCCAAGGGCAGGGCTCACAGATACGCAGTATTTT
j_gene: TRBJ1-6; d_gene: .; abundance: .; v_gene: TRBV6-6; CDR3aa: CASRQPNSPLHF; CDR3nt: TGTGCCAGCCGACAGCCAAATTCACCCCTCCACTTT
j_gene: TRBJ1-2; d_gene: .; abundance: .; v_gene: TRBV5-1; CDR3aa: CASSLEVVHGYTF; CDR3nt: TGCGCCAGCAGCTTGGAGGTTGTGCATGGCTACACCTTC
j_gene: TRBJ2-1; d_gene: TRBD2; abundance: once; v_gene: TRBV11-3; CDR3aa: CASRLAGANEQFF; CDR3nt: TGTGCCAGTAGACTAGCGGGAGCTAATGAGCAGTTCTTC
j_gene: TRBJ2-2; d_gene: TRBD1; abundance: .; v_gene: TRBV9; CDR3aa: CASSPHFGTGGTGELFF; CDR3nt: TGTGCCAGCAGCCCCCACTTTGGGACAGGGGGCACCGGGGAGCTGTTTTTT
j_gene: TRBJ2-3; d_gene: .; abundance: .; v_gene: TRBV14; CDR3aa: CASSQDVAGGTDTQYF; CDR3nt: TGTGCCAGCAGCCAAGATGTGGCAGGGGGCACAGATACGCAGTATTTT
j_gene: TRBJ2-6; d_gene: .; abundance: .; v_gene: TRBV19; CDR3aa: CASRDPGANVLTF; CDR3nt: TGTGCCAGTAGAGATCCGGGGGCCAACGTCCTGACTTTC
j_gene: TRBJ2-7; d_gene: .; abundance: .; v_gene: TRBV9; CDR3aa: CASSAGTRYEQYF; CDR3nt: TGTGCCAGCAGCGCCGGGACAAGATACGAGCAGTACTTC
j_gene: TRBJ1-1; d_gene: .; abundance: .; v_gene: TRBV10-3; CDR3aa: CAISVSIGGNTEAFF; CDR3nt: TGTGCCATCAGTGTATCGATCGGTGGTAACACTGAAGCTTTCTTT
j_gene: TRBJ2-4; d_gene: .; abundance: .; v_gene: TRBV28; CDR3aa: CASSSLQGAKNIQYF; CDR3nt: TGTGCCAGCAGTTCCCTCCAGGGAGCCAAAAACATTCAGTACTTC
j_gene: TRBJ1-1; d_gene: .; abundance: .; v_gene: TRBV6-5; CDR3aa: CASSLQGRMVTEAFF; CDR3nt: TGTGCCAGCAGTTTACAGGGTAGAATGGTCACTGAAGCTTTCTTT
j_gene: TRBJ2-7; d_gene: TRBD1; abundance: .; v_gene: TRBV23-1; CDR3aa: CASSPPRGQYEQYF; CDR3nt: TGCGCCAGCAGTCCCCCCAGGGGACAGTACGAGCAGTACTTC
j_gene: TRBJ2-3; d_gene: .; abundance: .; v_gene: TRBV7-3; CDR3aa: CASSLTWGDTQYF; CDR3nt: TGTGCCAGCAGCTTAACTTGGGGTGATACGCAGTATTTT
j_gene: TRBJ2-5; d_gene: TRBD1; abundance: few; v_gene: TRBV10-3; CDR3aa: CAISAGTGGAETQYF; CDR3nt: TGTGCCATCAGTGCCGGGACAGGGGGCGCGGAGACCCAGTACTTC
j_gene: TRBJ2-7; d_gene: TRBD1; abundance: .; v_gene: TRBV7-3; CDR3aa: CASSLLGQGPYEQYF; CDR3nt: TGTGCCAGCAGCTTATTGGGACAGGGGCCCTACGAGCAGTACTTC
j_gene: TRBJ2-5; d_gene: .; abundance: .; v_gene: TRBV10-3; CDR3aa: CAISSTKETQYF; CDR3nt: TGTGCCATCAGCTCAACCAAAGAGACCCAGTACTTC
j_gene: TRBJ2-4; d_gene: TRBD1; abundance: .; v_gene: TRBV10-3; CDR3aa: CAISESTGANIQYF; CDR3nt: TGTGCCATCAGTGAGTCCACAGGGGCAAACATTCAGTACTTC
j_gene: TRBJ1-2; d_gene: TRBD1; abundance: .; v_gene: TRBV7-9; CDR3aa: CASSLGGTGGDGYTF; CDR3nt: TGTGCCAGCAGCTTAGGTGGGACAGGGGGAGATGGCTACACCTTC
j_gene: TRBJ2-1; d_gene: .; abundance: .; v_gene: TRBV7-9; CDR3aa: CASSLTHEQFF; CDR3nt: TGTGCCAGCAGCTTAACGCATGAGCAGTTCTTC
j_gene: TRBJ2-1; d_gene: .; abundance: .; v_gene: TRBV19; CDR3aa: CASSISLSSYNEQFF; CDR3nt: TGTGCCAGTAGTATCTCCCTGAGCTCCTACAATGAGCAGTTCTTC
j_gene: TRBJ1-6; d_gene: .; abundance: .; v_gene: TRBV5-8; CDR3aa: CASSSGRERPLHF; CDR3nt: TGTGCCAGCAGCTCAGGACGGGAAAGGCCCCTCCACTTT
j_gene: TRBJ1-6; d_gene: .; abundance: few; v_gene: TRBV5-1; CDR3aa: CASSLKFCGGGGCPSNSPLHF; CDR3nt: TGCGCCAGCAGCTTGAAGTTTTGCGGTGGGGGGGGATGCCCCAGTAATTCACCCCTCCACTTT
j_gene: TRBJ2-2; d_gene: .; abundance: .; v_gene: TRBV2; CDR3aa: CASRGTTHNTGELFF; CDR3nt: TGTGCCAGCAGAGGGACCACACACAACACCGGGGAGCTGTTTTTT
j_gene: TRBJ2-1; d_gene: TRBD2; abundance: once; v_gene: TRBV7-2; CDR3aa: CASSLNYVAGGEQFF; CDR3nt: TGTGCCAGCAGCTTAAACTATGTAGCGGGCGGTGAGCAGTTCTTC
j_gene: TRBJ1-6; d_gene: .; abundance: .; v_gene: TRBV5-5; CDR3aa: CASSLGGINNSPLHF; CDR3nt: TGTGCCAGCAGCTTGGGGGGGATCAATAATTCACCCCTCCACTTT
j_gene: TRBJ2-1; d_gene: TRBD2; abundance: .; v_gene: TRBV6-5; CDR3aa: CASSHTSGEYNEQFF; CDR3nt: TGTGCCAGCAGCCATACTAGCGGAGAGTACAATGAGCAGTTCTTC
j_gene: TRBJ1-1; d_gene: .; abundance: .; v_gene: TRBV14; CDR3aa: CASSIPGSSTAFF; CDR3nt: TGTGCCAGCAGTATCCCAGGGTCTAGTACAGCTTTCTTT
j_gene: TRBJ2-7; d_gene: .; abundance: .; v_gene: TRBV6-5; CDR3aa: CASSSRHESYEQYF; CDR3nt: TGTGCCAGCAGTTCCCGACACGAATCCTACGAGCAGTACTTC
j_gene: TRBJ2-6; d_gene: .; abundance: .; v_gene: TRBV7-9; CDR3aa: CASSPSAGFGANVLTF; CDR3nt: TGTGCCAGCAGCCCCAGCGCGGGATTTGGGGCCAACGTCCTGACTTTC
j_gene: TRBJ2-3; d_gene: TRBD1; abundance: .; v_gene: TRBV15; CDR3aa: CATSGRTGTTDTQYF; CDR3nt: TGTGCCACCAGCGGCAGGACAGGGACAACAGATACGCAGTATTTT
j_gene: TRBJ1-4; d_gene: .; abundance: .; v_gene: TRBV5-1; CDR3aa: CASSRANEKLFF; CDR3nt: TGCGCCAGCAGCCGGGCTAATGAAAAACTGTTTTTT
j_gene: TRBJ2-3; d_gene: TRBD2; abundance: .; v_gene: TRBV7-3; CDR3aa: CASSLKGGGGASTDTQYF; CDR3nt: TGTGCCAGCAGCCTGAAAGGCGGCGGGGGGGCAAGCACAGATACGCAGTATTTT
j_gene: TRBJ2-7; d_gene: .; abundance: .; v_gene: TRBV27; CDR3aa: CASRPTDYSYEQYF; CDR3nt: TGTGCCAGCAGACCAACGGACTACTCCTACGAGCAGTACTTC
j_gene: TRBJ1-2; d_gene: .; abundance: .; v_gene: TRBV9; CDR3aa: CASSVYDTVNYGYTF; CDR3nt: TGTGCCAGCAGCGTATACGACACTGTTAACTATGGCTACACCTTC
j_gene: TRBJ1-1; d_gene: .; abundance: .; v_gene: TRBV7-2; CDR3aa: CASSSVQGRGTEAFF; CDR3nt: TGTGCCAGCAGCTCCGTCCAGGGGCGGGGCACTGAAGCTTTCTTT
j_gene: TRBJ1-5; d_gene: .; abundance: .; v_gene: TRBV18; CDR3aa: CASSPNTGGGEPQHF; CDR3nt: TGTGCCAGCTCCCCCAACACGGGTGGGGGCGAGCCCCAGCATTTT